The 15 T cell receptor beta chains in this list originate from one sample, sequenced in a study of shared clonotypes between healthy human individuals. The assay was immunoSEQ multiplex PCR, and TCRdb's table has in-frame clones only and misses some. Of more than 2 million clones listed, over 85% are singletons. The sample consisted of naive CD4+ T cells sorted from blood. Sample subset: CD45RA+ positively selected. These TCRs come from a man younger than 35 in good health.

The DNA of the CDR3 is TGTGCCAGCAGCCTATCTGGGATACAGGCAAACCTTTATGGCTACACCTTC. Translating gives CASSLSGIQANLYGYTF. The chain employs TRBV27 and TRBJ1-2; TRBD1 might be the D (5 bases). The CDR3 runs to 17 residues. CDR1 is MNHEY, CDR2 SMNVEV, per germline (reference sequence). V was trimmed by 6 bases and J by 5 bases, leaving 25 bases between them.

The chain has TRBV10-3 and TRBJ2-1, with unresolved D. Germline V CDR1 and CDR2: ENHRY, SYGVKD. The germline V and J ends were trimmed by 6 bases and 8 bases, with 11 bases remaining between them. The CDR3 spans 12 residues. The CDR3 nucleotides read TGTGCCATCAGCCAAAGGGCGGATGAGCAGTTCTTC. It codes for CAISQRADEQFF.

The J gene is TRBJ1-2, the V gene TRBV6-5, with D unresolved. Trimming stripped 0 bases from V and 4 bases from J, with 6 bases between. CDR1 and CDR2 from the germline V gene are MNHEY and SVGAGI. This CDR3 spans 13 amino acids. CDR3 sequence: CASSYSNSYGYTF. The CDR3 DNA reads TGTGCCAGCAGTTACTCGAACAGCTATGGCTACACCTTC.

This clone appeared a single time. The CDR3 reads CASSVGVTTIQETQYF. In nucleotides, the CDR3 is TGTGCCAGCAGCGTAGGGGTCACAACCATCCAAGAGACCCAGTACTTC. This chain connects TRBV9 to TRBJ2-5; D remains ambiguous. The V gene lost 0 bases and the J gene lost 1 base, with 13 bases spanning the gap. Germline CDR1 SGDLS, CDR2 YYNGEE. The CDR3 contains 16 residues.

The V gene is TRBV2, the J gene TRBJ2-1, with 12 bases matching TRBD2. This CDR3 comprises 15 residues. CDR1 and CDR2 (germline): SNHLY, FYNNEI. The trim removed 6 bases at V and 6 bases at J, leaving 6 bases unmatched. The CDR3 protein is CASRRLAGEPNEQFF. In DNA form, the CDR3 reads TGTGCCAGCAGGCGACTAGCGGGAGAGCCCAATGAGCAGTTCTTC.

J is TRBJ2-2 and V is TRBV7-2, with D perhaps assigned TRBD1 or TRBD2 (5 bases each). CDR3 length: 14 amino acids. Looked up from germline, CDR1 is SGHTA and CDR2 is FQGNSA. The ends were cut back, 1 base at V and 7 bases at J, with 10 bases in the middle. The CDR3 protein is CASSLVAGSGELFF. CDR3 DNA sequence: TGTGCCAGCAGCTTAGTCGCAGGGAGCGGGGAGCTGTTTTTT.

CDR3 nucleotide sequence: TGTGCCAGCAGCCGTCAGGGGGCGATCAACACTGAAGCTTTCTTT. It codes for CASSRQGAINTEAFF. The J gene is TRBJ1-1, the V gene TRBV5-8, with 8 bases aligning to TRBD1. This CDR3 is 15 amino acids long. Germline V CDR1 and CDR2: SGHTS, YDEGEE. The junction had 7 bases not matched to a gene; V was cut back by 4 bases and J by 2 bases.

The V gene is TRBV5-8, the J gene TRBJ1-2; tentatively, D is TRBD1 (6 bases). There are 15 residues in the CDR3. The germline V gene encodes CDR1 SGHTS and CDR2 YDEGEE. The V gene lost 4 bases and the J gene lost 5 bases, with 18 bases spanning the gap. Written as DNA, the CDR3 is TGTGCCAGCAGCAACGCGGACAGTTACCTTTATGGCTACACCTTC. It translates to CASSNADSYLYGYTF.

On this clone itself: The sample holds other DNA sequences that translate to the same CDR3. The chain uses TRBV10-3 and TRBJ2-7, with a tentative D call TRBD2 (7 bases). This CDR3 spans 14 amino acids. Germline V CDR1 and CDR2: ENHRY, SYGVKD. The V end was cut by 0 bases, the J end by 2 bases, with 8 bases between. CDR3 in amino acids: CAISESGGPYEQYF. In nucleotides, the CDR3 is TGTGCCATCAGTGAGTCGGGGGGGCCCTACGAGCAGTACTTC.

The chain uses TRBV5-1 and TRBJ2-6; 12 bases are a match to TRBD2. The CDR3 length is 22 residues. The V gene end was trimmed by 0 bases and the J gene end by 0 bases; junction bases not matched to a gene: 13. Germline lookup yields CDR1 SGHRS and CDR2 YFSETQ. The CDR3 DNA sequence: TGCGCCAGCAGCTTGGTAGGAACTCTTCCTAGCGGGAGGGGCTCTGGGGCCAACGTCCTGACTTTC. Residues: CASSLVGTLPSGRGSGANVLTF. Drawing the rest from reference TRBV5-1 and TRBJ2-6, the complete variable domain is KAGVTQTPRYLIKTRGQQVTLSCSPISGHRSVSWYQQTPGQGLQFLFEYFSETQRNKGNFPGRFSGRQFSNSRSEMNVSTLELGDSALYLCASSLVGTLPSGRGSGANVLTFGAGSRLTVL.

V is TRBV9 and J is TRBJ2-5; 7 bases match TRBD2. With 0 bases clipped from V and 4 bases from J, the junction kept 6 bases outside the gene matches. The CDR3 loop spans 15 amino acids. CDR1 and CDR2 from the germline V gene are SGDLS and YYNGEE. The DNA for the CDR3 is TGTGCCAGCAGCGTAGGAGCGGGGACGTTAGAGACCCAGTACTTC. This encodes CASSVGAGTLETQYF.

V usage is TRBV29-1 and J usage is TRBJ1-5; D call uncertain. This CDR3 region has 15 residues. V gave up 4 bases and J gave up 2 bases, with 15 bases separating them. Germline CDR1 and CDR2: SQVTM and ANQGSEA. In nucleotides, the CDR3 is TGCAGCGTTGTCCCGTTCGGGGATGGCAATCAGCCCCAGCATTTT. Translated, it gives CSVVPFGDGNQPQHF. The complete variable domain, with remaining parts taken from reference TRBV29-1 and TRBJ1-5, reads SAVISQKPSRDICQRGTSLTIQCQVDSQVTMMFWYRQQPGQSLTLIATANQGSEATYESGFVIDKFPISRPNLTFSTLTVSNMSPEDSSIYLCSVVPFGDGNQPQHFGDGTRLSIL.

The chain joins TRBV2 to TRBJ2-5, with a possible D match to TRBD1 (6 bases). V was clipped by 5 bases and J by 4 bases, with 11 bases between them. CDR3 length: 13 residues. Per germline, CDR1 SNHLY and CDR2 FYNNEI. CDR3 sequence (DNA): TGTGCCAGCAGTCAGGGGACGGGAGAGACCCAGTACTTC. As protein: CASSQGTGETQYF.

The gene calls are TRBV28 and TRBJ1-5; 7 nucleotides match TRBD1. Trimming removed 4 bases from V and 2 bases from J; junction bases left unmatched: 8. CDR3 length: 16 residues. Germline CDR1 reads MDHEN; CDR2 reads SYDVKM. The CDR3 reads CASSWAITGGNQPQHF. DNA for the CDR3: TGTGCCAGCAGTTGGGCCATAACAGGGGGCAATCAGCCCCAGCATTTT.

The chain has TRBV5-1 and TRBJ1-1, with TRBD1 matching 8 bases. CDR1 SGHRS and CDR2 YFSETQ come from the germline V gene. Losses at the gene ends were 0 bases for V and 7 bases for J; bases not matched to a gene: 5. CDR3 length: 14 residues. The CDR3: CASSLGQGIIEAFF. CDR3 coding DNA: TGCGCCAGCAGCTTGGGACAGGGGATTATTGAAGCTTTCTTT.